This TCR beta chain came from a study of cytomegalovirus exposure and HLA in healthy donors (dated by TCRdb to 2015 to 2018). Regarding the study in general: According to an earlier analysis of a few hundred of the donors, roughly 180 million T cells yielded roughly 110 million unique TCR beta sequences and 250 to 350 Gb of sequence data. Every discovery cohort repertoire had been produced on one sequencing platform. To decide whether each TCR beta V gene segment behaved as functional or pseudogenic, an earlier analysis of some 600 of the donors relied on high-throughput TCR beta sequencing. The T cell repertoires of about 700 subjects were profiled by immunosequencing and related to cytomegalovirus serostatus. The genetic ancestry cluster associated with self-reported Caucasian donors included 81% of the roughly 410 genotyped donors. Roughly 5 DR-DQ haplotypes were handled as single units for association and clustering, since linkage in the cohort was strong. To study patterns of TCR occurrence, a later analysis re-analyzed previously published TCR beta repertoires from several hundred donors and added high-resolution HLA genotyping. A separate validation cohort of roughly 110 different subjects was used in addition to the roughly 720-subject first cohort. Among 300 to 450 genotyped donors of the cohort, an average of approximately 240,000 unique TCR beta nucleotide sequences were sequenced per donor, roughly 20% of them non-productive. Donor age, sex, ethnicity and CMV serostatus were compiled together with the repertoire data. Rather than drawing on any new phenotypic data, the later analysis identified candidate immune exposures from TCR beta sequences and the way those sequences occurred across donors. The study was designed to test whether signatures of past pathogen exposure could be identified by cataloging public T cell receptors. Both class I and class II loci were covered by HLA typing, at four-digit resolution. The number of typed donors differed by locus: about 629-630 for A, B, C, DRB1 and DQB1; some 500 for DQA1; 606 for DPA1; and about 450 for DPB1. About 300 gigabases of sequencing data and tens of millions of unique TCR sequences were included in an early release covering about 700 HLA-typed donors. A later genetic analysis used genome-wide SNP genotypes for about 65% of the 666 donors, treating that subset as a discovery cohort. To predict cytomegalovirus infection status, the study combined high-throughput TCR immunosequencing, statistical association of individual TCRs with disease status, and machine learning. Points the paper makes about the study in general: In both the original and validation cohorts, the classifier was reported to diagnose cytomegalovirus status with high specificity and sensitivity. A cluster of highly shared sequence variants was judged likely to be a technical artifact of the sequencing pipeline. A later genetic analysis reported fewer N-insertions in productive TCRs among donors in an Asian-associated ancestry cluster than the roughly 620-donor mean. Most TCR sequences were observed very rarely across donors, whereas some public TCRs were present in many individuals. According to a later analysis, parvovirus B19, influenza, CMV and Epstein-Barr virus appeared linked to several top co-occurrence clusters. The only immune exposure information available for the cohort was CMV serostatus. Some IMGT-functional V segments, including TRBV6-2 and TRBV6-3, could not be distinguished by the 87-base-pair reads and were therefore excluded. A further reported finding was that TCR beta sequences accurately predicted the HLA-A and HLA-B alleles for most subjects in the first cohort. The authors suggested that the approach could potentially be extended to other disease states and immunological phenotypes. Correlated functional status among segregating V segments might reflect linkage disequilibrium, but an unknown experimental factor could not be ruled out. Compared with equally common non-associated chains, HLA-associated TCR beta chains in a later analysis were more clonally expanded and had lower generation probabilities. In a later analysis, the rate of TCR association differed among HLA loci, with DRB1 alleles having the most associated TCRs and HLA-C alleles having the fewest. Presence/absence analyses assumed roughly uniform sequencing depth across donors, an assumption that may not hold. Assigning TCR associations to individual alleles was difficult when HLA alleles, especially DR and DQ, strongly co-occurred. According to a later analysis, most CMV-associated TCR beta chains appeared to be HLA-restricted, and the HLA associations seemed to be driven largely by CMV exposure. Only TCR beta chains were sequenced in this cohort, and the absence of alpha or paired-chain data limited detectable features. An earlier analysis of several hundred of the donors showed that most TCR beta V segments appeared in productive rearrangements either about 87% or about 30% of the time, which broadly matched IMGT annotations. In the study, 150 to 200 TCR beta chains were listed as associated with cytomegalovirus. In vitro tests confirmed that three of the cytomegalovirus-associated TCR beta chains recognize cytomegalovirus antigens. Because counts were too low, more than 15 rarely observed V segments, including chromosome 9 orphons, were left out of the earlier analysis of about 620 of the donors. HLA typing was unavailable for some donors at each locus, so association tests used only the typed subset. In a later genetic analysis, a missense DCLRE1C variant was associated with V-gene and J-gene trimming of TCR beta chains, and the association was replicated in an independent cohort. A later analysis associated 16,951 TCR beta sequences with specific HLA alleles at a false discovery rate of 0.05.

About this clone itself: Its antigen is currently not known. No base quality information exists; no much larger clone differs at one position.

The cohort consisted of fewer than 700 healthy bone marrow donors. At the time of sampling, all cohort members were nominally healthy, though unrecorded immune exposures were likely present. The donor tested CMV seronegative, placing the donor among the 352 seronegative members of the cohort. Each donor provided a peripheral blood sample, and peripheral blood mononuclear cells were used for TCR beta sequencing. Genomic DNA extraction from the blood cell samples was performed with the Qiagen DNeasy Blood Extraction Kit. The germline V and J ends show losses of 3 bases and 6 bases respectively, and no gene match explains 8 bases of the junction. CDR1 and CDR2, per the germline V gene (reference sequence), are SSHAT and FNYEAQ. The CDR3 numbers 14 residues from cysteine through phenylalanine. Only CDR3 DNA is held: 42 bases, read in frame from base 1. Receptor libraries were prepared by the immunoSEQ multiplex PCR assay. The multiplex PCR relied on a mix of 60 forward primers for TCR Vbeta segments and 13 reverse primers for TCR Jbeta segments. Amplification of the CDR3 region of rearranged TCR beta genes was performed with a multiplex PCR assay on genomic DNA. On the Illumina HiSeq System, the amplified TCR beta libraries were sequenced as 87-base-pair reads. Per the authors' processing: Across the 666 repertoires, a later analysis counted 75 million to 90 million unique TCR beta chains, approximately 10 million of which were shared by at least two donors. To remove PCR and sequencing errors, raw reads were error-corrected and collapsed into unique sequences using a nearest-neighbor algorithm that merged closely related sequences. V, D and J gene segments were assigned by aligning CDR3 sequences to IMGT reference sequences. For a sequence to be retained, at least a six-nucleotide match to both a V gene segment and a J gene segment was required. A rearrangement counted as productive if the CDR3 had no stop codons and remained in frame with V and J, and every other rearrangement counted as non-productive. Following IMGT convention, CDR3 was defined as the stretch from the second conserved V-encoded cysteine to the conserved J-encoded phenylalanine. The earlier analysis of some 580 of the donors excluded any sequence lacking an unambiguous match to a single V gene segment. In an earlier analysis of approximately 590 of the donors, V segments were called functional above 56.7% productive rearrangements and were called segregating when the between-donor standard deviation exceeded 5%. A statistical classification framework was built for diagnosing cytomegalovirus status from the catalog of TCR beta chain sequences. A later analysis assigned V and J genes by comparing TCR nucleotide sequences with IMGT/GENE-DB human TR gene sequences. Using the TCRdist pipeline, a later analysis assigned CDR3 sequences along with most-parsimonious VDJ recombination scenarios. In a later analysis, every TCR beta chain was defined by the combination of its CDR3 amino acid sequence and its V-gene family, and reads without a unique V-gene family were dropped. To address suspected cross-contamination and a sequencing artifact, a later analysis removed around 600 highly shared, low-generation-probability nucleotide sequences. In a later analysis, a clonal expansion index for each public chain was calculated from normalized within-repertoire ranks of inferred template counts. A later analysis computed generation probabilities with a VDJ recombination model fitted to out-of-frame rearrangements, and checked the results against IGoR. In a later analysis, TCR-TCR, TCR-HLA and TCR-CMV co-occurrence was scored with hypergeometric tests, and a repertoire-size bias correction was applied to TCR pairs. To estimate false discovery rates, a later analysis permuted the HLA or CMV assignments 20 times. A later analysis grouped co-occurring TCRs with DBSCAN, adding TCRdist sequence similarity when clustering within HLA-allele-positive subsets. Co-occurrence clustering excluded repertoires with fewer than 30,000 or more than 120,000 public chains, plus five with anomalous nucleotide sharing. TCRdb took over this immuneACCESS table, retaining in-frame rearrangements with V and J assigned. Such tables are incomplete; in checked studies, under half of the missing clones stem from an unresolved V gene, and the remainder is unexplained. That table furnishes V, J and clone size, whereas the DNA furnished D and trimming. Counted in this sample were some 130,000 clones; approximately 60% of them appeared once. In total, the top ten clones hold roughly 2.5% of the sample.

Recombination connected TRBV7-7 to TRBJ2-7; 7 bases in the middle match TRBD1. The receptor's source is a woman aged 40 to 49 in good health and CMV-seronegative. The sequencing input was PBMCs. The DNA is as follows: TGTGCCAGCAGCTTGGCTCTACAGGGGAGCGAGCAGTACTTC. The translation is CASSLALQGSEQYF.